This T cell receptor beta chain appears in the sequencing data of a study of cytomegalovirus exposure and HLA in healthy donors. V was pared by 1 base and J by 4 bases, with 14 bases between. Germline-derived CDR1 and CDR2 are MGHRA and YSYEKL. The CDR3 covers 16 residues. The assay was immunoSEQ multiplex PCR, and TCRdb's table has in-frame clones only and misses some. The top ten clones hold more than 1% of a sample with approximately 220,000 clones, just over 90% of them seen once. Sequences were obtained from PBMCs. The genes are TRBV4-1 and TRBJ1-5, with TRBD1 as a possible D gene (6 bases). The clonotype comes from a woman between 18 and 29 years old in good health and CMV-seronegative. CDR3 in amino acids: CASSQVGGDGNQPQHF. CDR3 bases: TGCGCCAGCAGCCAAGTAGGGGGGGACGGTAATCAGCCCCAGCATTTT.